This T cell receptor beta chain was identified during a study of T cell changes during pregnancy in multiple sclerosis. The table came from immunoSEQ multiplex PCR; TCRdb's copy has only in-frame clones and leaves some out. This repertoire shows tens of thousands of clones, roughly 90% found once; its top ten account for 3.5%. After removal of 7 bases from V and 0 bases from J, the junction contained 6 bases not matched to a gene. Germline loops: CDR1 WSHSY, CDR2 SAAADI. The CDR3 extends over 14 amino acids. The sequenced sample was CD4+ T cells from peripheral blood mononuclear cells, obtained in the first trimester of pregnancy. The chain joins TRBV10-2 to TRBJ2-7; 7 positions match TRBD1. The TCR originated in a female donor in good health, enrolled as a control in a pregnancy study. The CDR3 is CASTSQGDSYEQYF. CDR3 coding DNA: TGCGCCAGCACGAGCCAGGGGGACTCCTACGAGCAGTACTTC.